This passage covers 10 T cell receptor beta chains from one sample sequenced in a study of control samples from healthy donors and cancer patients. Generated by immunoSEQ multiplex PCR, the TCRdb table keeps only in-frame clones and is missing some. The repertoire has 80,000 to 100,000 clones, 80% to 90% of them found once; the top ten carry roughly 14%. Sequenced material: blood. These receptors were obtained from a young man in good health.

CDR3 sequence reads: CATYGQGGLNTEAFF. The CDR3 bases are TGTGCCACCTACGGACAGGGTGGGTTGAACACTGAAGCTTTCTTT. The rearrangement uses TRBV28 and TRBJ1-1; 8 nucleotides line up with TRBD1. The length of the CDR3 is 15 residues. J gave up 0 bases and V 10 bases, and 10 bases lay outside the gene matches. Germline V gene data show CDR1 as MDHEN and CDR2 as SYDVKM.

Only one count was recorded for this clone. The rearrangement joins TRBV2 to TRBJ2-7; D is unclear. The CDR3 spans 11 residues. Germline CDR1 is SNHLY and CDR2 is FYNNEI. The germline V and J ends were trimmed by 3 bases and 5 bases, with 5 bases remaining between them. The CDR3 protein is CASSDPDEQYF. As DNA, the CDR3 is TGTGCCAGCAGTGATCCAGACGAGCAGTACTTC.

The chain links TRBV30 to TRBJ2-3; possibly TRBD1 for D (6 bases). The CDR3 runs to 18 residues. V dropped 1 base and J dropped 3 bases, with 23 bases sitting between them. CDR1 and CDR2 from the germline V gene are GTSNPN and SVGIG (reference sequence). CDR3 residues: CAWSEGFFWGQGTDTQYF. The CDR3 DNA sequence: TGTGCCTGGAGTGAAGGTTTTTTTTGGGGACAAGGGACAGATACGCAGTATTTT.

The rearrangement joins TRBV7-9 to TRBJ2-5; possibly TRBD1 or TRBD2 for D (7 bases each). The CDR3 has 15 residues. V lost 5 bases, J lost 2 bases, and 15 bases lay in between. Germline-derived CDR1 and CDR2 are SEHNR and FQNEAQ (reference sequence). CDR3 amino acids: CASSGEGQRQETQYF. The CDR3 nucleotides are TGTGCCAGCAGCGGGGAGGGACAGAGGCAAGAGACCCAGTACTTC.

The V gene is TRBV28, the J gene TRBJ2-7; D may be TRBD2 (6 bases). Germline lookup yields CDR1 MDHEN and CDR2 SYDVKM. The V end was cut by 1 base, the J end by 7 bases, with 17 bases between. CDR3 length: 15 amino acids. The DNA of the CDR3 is TGTGCCAGCAGTTTATTCTCTGTGGCGGGACGAGAGCAGTACTTC. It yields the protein CASSLFSVAGREQYF.

CDR3 protein: CATRDRGNEKLFF. CDR3 nucleotides: TGTGCCACCAGGGACAGGGGAAATGAAAAACTGTTTTTT. V gene TRBV15 combines with J gene TRBJ1-4; 9 nucleotides align to TRBD1. The J segment lost 5 bases and the V segment lost 6 bases, leaving 1 base of the junction unmatched. There are 13 residues in the CDR3. Germline V gene lookup returns CDR1 LNHNV and CDR2 YYDKDF (reference sequence).

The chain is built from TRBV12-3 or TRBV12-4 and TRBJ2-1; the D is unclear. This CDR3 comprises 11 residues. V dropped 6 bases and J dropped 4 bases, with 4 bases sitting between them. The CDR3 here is CASSTYNEQFF. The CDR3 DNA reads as TGTGCCAGCAGCACGTACAATGAGCAGTTCTTC.

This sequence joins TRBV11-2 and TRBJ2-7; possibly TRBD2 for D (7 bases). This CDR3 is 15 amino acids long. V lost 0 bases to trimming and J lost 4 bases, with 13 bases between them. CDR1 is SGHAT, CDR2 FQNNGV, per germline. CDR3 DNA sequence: TGTGCCAGCAGCTTAGACGGGGGGCCTATTTACGAGCAGTACTTC. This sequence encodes CASSLDGGPIYEQYF.

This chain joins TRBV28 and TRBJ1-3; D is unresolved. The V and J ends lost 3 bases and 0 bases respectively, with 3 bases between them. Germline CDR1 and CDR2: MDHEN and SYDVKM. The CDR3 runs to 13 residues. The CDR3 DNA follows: TGTGCCAGCAGTTTCACCTCTGGAAACACCATATATTTT. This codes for CASSFTSGNTIYF.

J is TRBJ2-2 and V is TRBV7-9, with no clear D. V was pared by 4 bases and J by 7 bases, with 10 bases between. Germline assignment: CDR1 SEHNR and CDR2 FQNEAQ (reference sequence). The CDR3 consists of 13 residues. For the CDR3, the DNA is TGTGCCAGCAGCTCCCAGGCCTACGGGGAGCTGTTTTTT. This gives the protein CASSSQAYGELFF. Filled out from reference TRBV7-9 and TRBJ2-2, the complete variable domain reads DTGVSQNPRHKITKRGQNVTFRCDPISEHNRLYWYRQTLGQGPEFLTYFQNEAQLEKSRLLSDRFSAERPKGSFSTLEIQRTEQGDSAMYLCASSSQAYGELFFGEGSRLTVL.